This T cell receptor (beta chain) is from a study of T cell responses to AZD1222 COVID-19 vaccine. General study results and limits: The study found vaccine-associated CD4 TCRs spanning spike, dominant at 160-218 and 743-854. Scientists sampled the repertoires only once the peak T cell response had passed.

The V and J ends lost 7 bases and 2 bases respectively, with 8 bases between them. The CDR3 length is 13 residues. In germline, CDR1 is SNHLY, CDR2 FYNNEI. Repertoires were generated with immunoSEQ multiplex PCR, while TCRdb's copy carries only in-frame clones and drops some. Of about 78,000 clones listed, about 90% are singletons. Remarks on this clone: Its antigen is unknown.

The starting material was peripheral blood, obtained 28 days after the second AZD1222 dose. The clonotype originates from an adult who received the AZD1222 COVID-19 vaccine. The chain is built from TRBV2 and TRBJ1-4; perhaps TRBD1 as D (6 bases). CDR3 bases: TGTGCCAGCAAGGGGGATACTAATGAAAAACTGTTTTTT. It encodes CASKGDTNEKLFF. Looking up the rest from reference TRBV2 and TRBJ1-4 gives the full variable domain: EPEVTQTPSHQVTQMGQEVILRCVPISNHLYFYWYRQILGQKVEFLVSFYNNEISEKSEIFDDQFSVERPDGSNFTLKIRSTKLEDSAMYFCASKGDTNEKLFFGSGTQLSVL.